This passage covers 3 T cell receptor beta chains from one sample sequenced in a study of T cell repertoires in cytomegalovirus infection. MiXCR was run by TCRdb on the reads, yielding one entry per CDR3 protein. The sample has about 890,000 distinct CDR3 sequences; approximately 30% are singletons. Antigens for these TCRs are unknown. The material sequenced was cultured CD8+ T cells from PBMCs, taken from culture after CMV antigen stimulation. These receptors were taken from a human donor in good health (CMV status not recorded). Some clones in this sample may be carry-over from other donors' samples.

V gene TRBV24-1 combines with J gene TRBJ2-1; TRBD1 is a possible D gene (6 bases). Germline CDR1 KGHDR, CDR2 SFDVKD. V was clipped by 7 bases and J by 13 bases, with 16 bases between them. The CDR3 runs 12 residues. The CDR3 DNA reads TGTGCCACCAGCAAGGACAGTAAAATACAGTTCTTC. This translates into CATSKDSKIQFF.

This rearrangement joins TRBV18 to TRBJ2-1; perhaps TRBD1 as D (5 bases). The V and J ends lost 2 bases and 5 bases respectively, with 7 bases between them. The CDR3 is 13 residues long. In germline, CDR1 is KGHSH, CDR2 LQKENI. In DNA form, the CDR3 reads TGTGCCAGCTCACCAGGCAGGGACAATGAGCAGTTCTTC. Protein: CASSPGRDNEQFF.

Note on this clonotype: A far more abundant clone sits one base away, making this likely a read error. The chain uses TRBV9 and TRBJ2-1; possibly TRBD2 for D (5 bases). CDR1 SGDLS and CDR2 YYNGEE come from the germline V gene. The CDR3 has 10 amino acids. CDR3 nucleotide sequence: TGTACCAGCAGCGGCAATGAGCAGTTCTTC. Its protein product is CTSSGNEQFF.